The 13 T cell receptor beta chains presented below share a single source sample, sequenced in a study of cytomegalovirus exposure and HLA in healthy donors. The study ran its PCR with 60 Vbeta and 13 Jbeta primers. Repertoires were generated with immunoSEQ multiplex PCR, while TCRdb's copy carries only in-frame clones and drops some. Of about 60,000 clones in the sample, about 84% are singletons; the top ten hold almost 6%. Sequenced: PBMCs. The receptor source for this set is a male donor in good health and CMV-seronegative.

The chain is built from TRBV6-5 and TRBJ2-2; TRBD2 matches at 7 bases. Losses at the gene ends were 10 bases for V and 0 bases for J; bases not matched to a gene: 2. Germline values: CDR1 MNHEY, CDR2 SVGAGI. There are 13 residues in the CDR3. CDR3 amino acids: CATGTTNTGELFF. The CDR3 coding sequence is TGTGCCACCGGGACTACGAACACCGGGGAGCTGTTTTTT.

The gene calls are TRBV4-2 and TRBJ1-1; D not resolved. The germline V gene has CDR1 LGHNA and CDR2 YNFKEQ. The CDR3 is made up of 16 amino acids. The V end lost 1 base, the J end lost 0 bases, and 12 bases lay between the germline ends. CDR3 coding DNA: TGTGCCAGCAGCCAAGGATACAGTCAGATGAACACTGAAGCTTTCTTT. The encoded protein is CASSQGYSQMNTEAFF.

Comment on this clone: An end of the junction differs from the germline gene, which may be a read error. This specimen includes other DNA sequences encoding the same CDR3. The gene calls are TRBV5-6 and TRBJ1-2, with 8 bases matching TRBD1. CDR3 length equals 15 residues. Germline V gene lookup returns CDR1 SGHDT and CDR2 YYEEEE. The chain's CDR3 is CASSLGGQVYYGYTF. The CDR3 nucleotides read TGTGCCAGTAGCTTGGGGGGACAGGTTTACTATGGCTACACCTTC.

The V and J genes are TRBV5-4 and TRBJ1-6, with TRBD1 as a possible D gene (5 bases). V shed 4 bases and J shed 6 bases, with 14 bases lying between them. This CDR3 is 15 amino acids long. CDR1 is SGHNT, CDR2 YYREEE, per germline (reference sequence). In DNA form, the CDR3 reads TGTGCCAGCAGCGCGGGACGTAGGGTTAATTCACCCCTCCACTTT. Translated: CASSAGRRVNSPLHF.

This rearrangement joins TRBV6-5 to TRBJ1-1, with unresolved D. The CDR3 consists of 13 residues. Germline V gene lookup returns CDR1 MNHEY and CDR2 SVGAGI. Trimming cost V 10 bases and J 3 bases, with 15 bases left between them. The CDR3 nucleotides are TGTGCCATAAAGAGCGGTTCGGACACTGAAGCTTTCTTT. Its protein product is CAIKSGSDTEAFF.

This clone came up a few times. V gene TRBV6-5 combines with J gene TRBJ1-2; the D gene is possibly TRBD1 (6 bases). Trimming pared 6 bases from V and 7 bases from J, leaving 15 bases between. The CDR3 is 13 residues long. Per germline, CDR1 MNHEY and CDR2 SVGAGI. CDR3 nucleotide sequence: TGTGCCAGCAGCCTAACAGGGTCTGGTGGCTACACCTTC. Its translation is CASSLTGSGGYTF.

The chain links TRBV30 to TRBJ2-7, with 8 bases identical to TRBD1. Per germline, CDR1 GTSNPN and CDR2 SVGIG (reference sequence). J lost 3 bases, V lost 0 bases, and 4 bases had no gene match. The CDR3 contains 14 residues. The CDR3 loop is CAWSVPGTGYEQYF. The DNA of the CDR3 is TGTGCCTGGAGTGTACCCGGGACAGGCTACGAGCAGTACTTC.

This chain joins TRBV2 and TRBJ2-3, with D perhaps TRBD1 (5 bases). Germline values: CDR1 SNHLY, CDR2 FYNNEI. This CDR3 spans 14 amino acids. V was pared by 1 base and J by 6 bases, with 11 bases between. The CDR3 DNA sequence: TGTGCCAGCAGTGAAGTCGATCACAGGGATACGCAGTATTTT. Its translation is CASSEVDHRDTQYF.

The rearrangement uses TRBV5-6 and TRBJ1-5; D might be TRBD1 (6 bases). CDR1 is SGHDT, CDR2 YYEEEE, per germline. Trimming took 1 base from V and 5 from J, leaving 13 bases between them. The CDR3 contains 15 residues. This chain's CDR3 is CASSLQGRGDQPQHF. CDR3 DNA: TGTGCCAGCAGCTTGCAGGGGCGGGGGGATCAGCCCCAGCATTTT.

This clone was seen a few times. The CDR3 coding sequence is TGTGCCAGCAGTTCGAACAGGGGATTCCTAATGGAGCAGTACTTC. Its translation is CASSSNRGFLMEQYF. The chain links TRBV7-2 to TRBJ2-7; 7 nucleotides agree with TRBD1. The CDR3 is 15 amino acids. Germline V lookup: CDR1 SGHTA, CDR2 FQGNSA. Losses at the gene ends were 6 bases for V and 7 bases for J; bases not matched to a gene: 15.

In its sample, this clone was seen a few times. The V call is TRBV18, the J call TRBJ2-2, with 11 bases lining up with TRBD1. In germline, CDR1 is KGHSH, CDR2 LQKENI. The CDR3 spans 14 residues. The ends lost 5 bases at V and 5 bases at J; junction bases unmatched: 1. The CDR3 region is CASSRDRGTGELFF. DNA for the CDR3: TGTGCCAGCTCAAGGGACAGGGGGACCGGGGAGCTGTTTTTT.

This clone turned up a few times. J is TRBJ1-5 and V is TRBV7-8; tentatively, D is TRBD1 (6 bases). Germline lookup yields CDR1 SGHVS and CDR2 FQNEAQ. The length of the CDR3 is 14 residues. With 3 bases removed from V and 4 bases from J, the gap between germline ends came to 10 bases. The CDR3 nucleotides read TGTGCCAGCAGCTTGGGCAGGGGTAATCAGCCCCAGCATTTT. It yields the protein CASSLGRGNQPQHF.

The chain is built from TRBV19 and TRBJ1-5; D ambiguous. Trimming shortened V by 6 bases and J by 1 base, and 13 bases separated the two germline ends. This CDR3 has 15 residues. The germline CDR1 and CDR2 sequences are LNHDA and SQIVND (reference sequence). CDR3 sequence reads: CASSSGQQSNQPQHF. The CDR3 DNA reads as TGTGCCAGTAGCAGCGGTCAGCAGAGCAATCAGCCCCAGCATTTT. The full variable domain, in which reference TRBV19 and TRBJ1-5 provide the parts outside the CDR3, is DGGITQSPKYLFRKEGQNVTLSCEQNLNHDAMYWYRQDPGQGLRLIYYSQIVNDFQKGDIAEGYSVSREKKESFPLTVTSAQKNPTAFYLCASSSGQQSNQPQHFGDGTRLSIL.